This T cell receptor beta chain was obtained from a study of blood T cell repertoires in COVID-19. As for the study in general: Material from acute and convalescent COVID-19 was sourced from the United States, Italy and Spain.

V was trimmed by 5 bases and J by 3 bases, leaving 12 bases between them. The CDR3 is made up of 14 amino acids. Germline V gene sequence: CDR1 SGHVS, CDR2 FQNEAQ. Clones were sequenced by immunoSEQ multiplex PCR, and TCRdb holds only the in-frame ones, with some missing. There are some 110,000 clones in the sample; 65% to 85% occur only once, and roughly 0.83% lies in the top ten. Sample: peripheral blood. The clonotype originates from a woman in her 70s with acute or convalescent COVID-19. The chain recombines TRBV7-8 with TRBJ2-3; TRBD2 might be the D (5 bases). The CDR3 coding sequence is TGTGCCAGCAGCCCCCGGGAAGGAACAGATACGCAGTATTTT. This codes for CASSPREGTDTQYF.